Below, one TCR beta chain is given with its context. Its cognate antigen is unknown. V lost 2 bases and J lost 8, with 6 bases in between. The CDR3 spans 12 residues. This specimen belongs to a study of Ad26.COV2.S vaccination and SARS-CoV-2 variants. Looking at the study overall: The donor participated in the COV1001 trial, in its Ad26.COV2.S arm. Doses of Ad26.COV2.S were injected into muscle once or twice, 56 days apart. Study-level points and caveats: It was vaccine recipients, not placebo recipients, who had the higher spike-specific TCR breadth.

Using immunoSEQ multiplex PCR, the repertoire was profiled, and TCRdb retains in-frame clones only, with some absent. The sample lists around 300,000 clones, about 88% occurring once. Treatment denoted: around 19 received Ad26.COV2.S at low or high dose, single or two shots; about 5 received placebo; per-sample allocation not given. Material that was analyzed had been drawn on day 63 after the first vaccine or placebo injection. An adult of 18-55 years in Boston served as donor. The TCR comes from a person between 18 and 59 years old who received the Ad26.COV2.S COVID-19 vaccine or a placebo. Source: peripheral blood, taken in a trial of Ad26.COV2.S vaccine versus placebo. The V call is TRBV12-3 or TRBV12-4, the J call TRBJ1-4, with D uncertain. The CDR3 here is CASSLSGEKLFF. CDR3 coding DNA: TGTGCCAGCAGTTTATCCGGCGAAAAACTGTTTTTT.